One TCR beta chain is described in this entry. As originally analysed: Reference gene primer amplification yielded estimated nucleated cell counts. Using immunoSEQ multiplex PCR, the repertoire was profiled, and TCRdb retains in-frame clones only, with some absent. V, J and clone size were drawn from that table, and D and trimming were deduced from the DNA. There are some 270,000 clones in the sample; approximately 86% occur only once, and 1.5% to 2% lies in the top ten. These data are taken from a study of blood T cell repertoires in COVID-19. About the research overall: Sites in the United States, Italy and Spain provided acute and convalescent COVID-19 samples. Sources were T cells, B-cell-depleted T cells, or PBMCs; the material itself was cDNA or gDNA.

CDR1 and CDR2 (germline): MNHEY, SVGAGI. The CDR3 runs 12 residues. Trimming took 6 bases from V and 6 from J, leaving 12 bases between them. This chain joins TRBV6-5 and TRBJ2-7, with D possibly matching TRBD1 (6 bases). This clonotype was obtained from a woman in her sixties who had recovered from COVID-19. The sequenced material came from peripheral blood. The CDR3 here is CASSLTGTEQYF. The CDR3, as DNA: TGTGCCAGCAGCCTGACAGGAACCGAGCAGTACTTC.